This T cell receptor (beta chain) appears in the sequencing data of a study of CD8 T cells in ankylosing spondylitis. As to this clonotype: The target antigen is unknown.

Germline CDR1 is MNHNS and CDR2 is SASEGT. The CDR3 runs to 16 residues. Trimming stripped 6 bases from V and 5 bases from J, with 19 bases between. Overall study findings and caveats: Blood from ankylosing spondylitis patients appeared to carry a characteristic roughly 8-variant TCR beta motif. Reportedly, disease-linked clones are significantly enriched in ankylosing spondylitis patients' matched synovial fluid.

As the method for making TCR beta libraries, quantitative 5'-RACE with molecular barcodes was used. TCRdb passed the 5' RACE reads through MiXCR, listing each CDR3 protein once. The sample includes 250,000 to 400,000 distinct CDR3 sequences, around a tenth of them seen just once. This TCR was sampled from a female donor with ankylosing spondylitis or in good health (not recorded which). Sequenced input: blood, either unsorted or a sorted T cell fraction (not recorded which). This rearrangement joins TRBV6-1 to TRBJ2-2; no definite D call. The CDR3 region is CASSLRASGGTGELFF. CDR3 DNA: TGTGCCAGCAGCCTCCGGGCCTCGGGTGGGACCGGGGAGCTGTTTTTT.